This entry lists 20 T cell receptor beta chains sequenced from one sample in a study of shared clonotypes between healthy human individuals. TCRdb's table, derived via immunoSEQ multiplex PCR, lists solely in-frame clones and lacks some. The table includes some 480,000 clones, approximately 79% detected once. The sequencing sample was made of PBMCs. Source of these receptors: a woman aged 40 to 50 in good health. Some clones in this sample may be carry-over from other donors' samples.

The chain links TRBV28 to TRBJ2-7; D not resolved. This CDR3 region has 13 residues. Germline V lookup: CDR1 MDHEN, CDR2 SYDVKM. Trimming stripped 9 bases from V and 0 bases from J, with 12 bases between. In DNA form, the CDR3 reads TGTGCCAGTCAACCAGGTTCCTCCTACGAGCAGTACTTC. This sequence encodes CASQPGSSYEQYF. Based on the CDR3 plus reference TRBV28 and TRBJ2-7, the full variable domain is DVKVTQSSRYLVKRTGEKVFLECVQDMDHENMFWYRQDPGLGLRLIYFSYDVKMKEKGDIPEGYSVSREKKERFSLILESASTNQTSMYLCASQPGSSYEQYFGPGTRLTVT.

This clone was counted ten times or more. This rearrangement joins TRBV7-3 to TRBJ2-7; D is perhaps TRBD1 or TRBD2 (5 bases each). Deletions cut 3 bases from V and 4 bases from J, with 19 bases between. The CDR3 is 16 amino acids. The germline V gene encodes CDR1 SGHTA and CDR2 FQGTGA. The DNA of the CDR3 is TGTGCCAGCAGCTTCTACGGGGACCTTTCGAGGTACGAGCAGTACTTC. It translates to CASSFYGDLSRYEQYF.

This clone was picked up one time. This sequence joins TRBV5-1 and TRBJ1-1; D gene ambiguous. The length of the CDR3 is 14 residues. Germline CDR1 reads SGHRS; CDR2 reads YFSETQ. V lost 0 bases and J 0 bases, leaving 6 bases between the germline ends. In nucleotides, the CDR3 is TGCGCCAGCAGCTTGGTCAGCGTGAACACTGAAGCTTTCTTT. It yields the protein CASSLVSVNTEAFF.

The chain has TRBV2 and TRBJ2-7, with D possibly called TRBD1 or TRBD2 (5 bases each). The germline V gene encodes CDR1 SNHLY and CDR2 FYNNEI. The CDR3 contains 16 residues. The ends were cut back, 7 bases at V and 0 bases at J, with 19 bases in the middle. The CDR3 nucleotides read TGTGCCAGCACCGAAGGGAGCAGAGGGGACTCCTACGAGCAGTACTTC. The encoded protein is CASTEGSRGDSYEQYF.

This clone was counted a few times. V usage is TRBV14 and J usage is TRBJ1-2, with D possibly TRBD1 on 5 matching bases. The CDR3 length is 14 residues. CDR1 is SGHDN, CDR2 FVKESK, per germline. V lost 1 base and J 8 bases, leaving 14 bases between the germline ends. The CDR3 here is CASSQVSGTEGYTF. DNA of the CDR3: TGTGCCAGCAGCCAAGTGTCCGGGACGGAAGGCTACACCTTC.

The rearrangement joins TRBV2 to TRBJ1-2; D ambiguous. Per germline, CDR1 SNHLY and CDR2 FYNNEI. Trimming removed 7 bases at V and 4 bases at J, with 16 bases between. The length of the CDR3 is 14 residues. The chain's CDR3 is CASNRAASGYGYTF. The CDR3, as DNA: TGTGCCAGCAATAGGGCGGCTAGTGGCTATGGCTACACCTTC. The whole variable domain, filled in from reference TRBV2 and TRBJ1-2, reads EPEVTQTPSHQVTQMGQEVILRCVPISNHLYFYWYRQILGQKVEFLVSFYNNEISEKSEIFDDQFSVERPDGSNFTLKIRSTKLEDSAMYFCASNRAASGYGYTFGSGTRLTVV.

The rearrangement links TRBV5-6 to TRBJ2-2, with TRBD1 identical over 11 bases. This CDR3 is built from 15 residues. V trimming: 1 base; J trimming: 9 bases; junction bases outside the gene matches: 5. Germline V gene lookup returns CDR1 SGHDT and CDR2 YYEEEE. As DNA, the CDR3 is TGTGCCAGCAGCTTGTCGGGGACAGGGGGACGGGAGCTGTTTTTT. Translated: CASSLSGTGGRELFF.

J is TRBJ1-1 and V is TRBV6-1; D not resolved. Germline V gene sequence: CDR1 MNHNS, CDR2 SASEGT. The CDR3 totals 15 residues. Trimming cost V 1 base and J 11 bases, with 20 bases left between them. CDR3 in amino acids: CASSEEGRPWFSAFF. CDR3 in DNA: TGTGCCAGCAGTGAAGAAGGCAGACCGTGGTTTTCGGCTTTCTTT.

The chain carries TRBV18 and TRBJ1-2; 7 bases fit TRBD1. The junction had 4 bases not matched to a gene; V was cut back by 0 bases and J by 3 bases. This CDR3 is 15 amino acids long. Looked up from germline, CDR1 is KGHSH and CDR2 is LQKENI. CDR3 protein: CASSPPDRIYYGYTF. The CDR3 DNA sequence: TGTGCCAGCTCACCACCGGACAGGATCTACTATGGCTACACCTTC.

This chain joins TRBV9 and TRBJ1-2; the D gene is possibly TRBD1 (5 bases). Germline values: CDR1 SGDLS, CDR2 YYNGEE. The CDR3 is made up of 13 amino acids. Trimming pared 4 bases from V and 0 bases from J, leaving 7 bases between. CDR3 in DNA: TGTGCCAGCAGCCCGGACACTAACTATGGCTACACCTTC. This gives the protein CASSPDTNYGYTF.

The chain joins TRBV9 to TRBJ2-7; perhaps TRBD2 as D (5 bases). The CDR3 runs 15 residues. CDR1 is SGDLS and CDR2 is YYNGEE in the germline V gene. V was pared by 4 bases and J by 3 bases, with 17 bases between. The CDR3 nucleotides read TGTGCCAGCAGCCCGAGCGGATCTAGGGTCTACGAGCAGTACTTC. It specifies CASSPSGSRVYEQYF.

CDR3 in DNA: TGTGCCTGGAGTGTACGGAATGGGACCCCCCGGCCGTACGAGCAGTACTTC. It yields the protein CAWSVRNGTPRPYEQYF. V is TRBV30 and J is TRBJ2-5; D tentatively fits TRBD1 or TRBD2 (5 bases each). The J call is doubtful: the DNA matches TRBJ2-7 better. The CDR3 runs 17 residues. The germline V gene encodes CDR1 GTSNPN and CDR2 SVGIG (reference sequence).

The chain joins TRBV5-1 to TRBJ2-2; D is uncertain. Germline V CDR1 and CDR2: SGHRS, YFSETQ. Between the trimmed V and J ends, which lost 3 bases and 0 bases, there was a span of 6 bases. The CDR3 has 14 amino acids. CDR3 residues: CASSSTANTGELFF. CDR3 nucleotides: TGCGCCAGCAGCTCCACAGCGAACACCGGGGAGCTGTTTTTT. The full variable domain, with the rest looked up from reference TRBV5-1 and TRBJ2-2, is KAGVTQTPRYLIKTRGQQVTLSCSPISGHRSVSWYQQTPGQGLQFLFEYFSETQRNKGNFPGRFSGRQFSNSRSEMNVSTLELGDSALYLCASSSTANTGELFFGEGSRLTVL.

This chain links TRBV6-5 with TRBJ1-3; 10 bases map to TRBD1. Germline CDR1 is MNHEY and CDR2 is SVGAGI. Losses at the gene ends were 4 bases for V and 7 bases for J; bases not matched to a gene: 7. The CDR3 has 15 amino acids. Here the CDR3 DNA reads TGTGCCAGCAGTTCCCCGGGACAGGGGTGGAACACCATATATTTT. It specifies CASSSPGQGWNTIYF.

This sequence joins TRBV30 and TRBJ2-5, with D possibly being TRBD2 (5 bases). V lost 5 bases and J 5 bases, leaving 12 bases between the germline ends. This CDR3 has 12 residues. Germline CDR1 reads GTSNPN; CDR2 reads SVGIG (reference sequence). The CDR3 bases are TGTGCCTGGGCTCCGAGGGCGGAGACCCAGTACTTC. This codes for CAWAPRAETQYF.

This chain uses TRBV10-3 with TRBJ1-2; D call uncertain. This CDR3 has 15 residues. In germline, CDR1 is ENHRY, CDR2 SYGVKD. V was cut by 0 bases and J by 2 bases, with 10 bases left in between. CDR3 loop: CAISESASTNYGYTF. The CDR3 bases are TGTGCCATCAGTGAGTCCGCCTCCACAAACTATGGCTACACCTTC.

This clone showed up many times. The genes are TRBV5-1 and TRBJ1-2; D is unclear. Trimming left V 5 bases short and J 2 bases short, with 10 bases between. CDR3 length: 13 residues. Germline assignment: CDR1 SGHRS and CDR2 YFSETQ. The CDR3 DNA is TGCGCCAGCAGGCCCACAGAAAACTATGGCTACACCTTC. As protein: CASRPTENYGYTF. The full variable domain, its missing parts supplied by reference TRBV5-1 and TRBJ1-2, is KAGVTQTPRYLIKTRGQQVTLSCSPISGHRSVSWYQQTPGQGLQFLFEYFSETQRNKGNFPGRFSGRQFSNSRSEMNVSTLELGDSALYLCASRPTENYGYTFGSGTRLTVV.

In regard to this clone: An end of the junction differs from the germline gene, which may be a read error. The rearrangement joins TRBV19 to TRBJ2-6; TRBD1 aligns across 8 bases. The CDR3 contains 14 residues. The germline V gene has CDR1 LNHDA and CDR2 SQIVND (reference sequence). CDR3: CRQGPFSGANVLTF. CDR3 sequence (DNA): TGCCGACAGGGGCCCTTCTCTGGGGCCAACGTCCTGACTTTC.

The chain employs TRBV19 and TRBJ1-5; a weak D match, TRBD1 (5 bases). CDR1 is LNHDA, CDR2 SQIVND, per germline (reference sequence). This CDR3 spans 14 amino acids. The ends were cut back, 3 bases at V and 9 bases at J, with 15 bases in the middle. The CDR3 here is CASSIGEAGRPQHF. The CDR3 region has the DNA TGTGCCAGTAGTATTGGGGAGGCAGGGCGGCCCCAGCATTTT.

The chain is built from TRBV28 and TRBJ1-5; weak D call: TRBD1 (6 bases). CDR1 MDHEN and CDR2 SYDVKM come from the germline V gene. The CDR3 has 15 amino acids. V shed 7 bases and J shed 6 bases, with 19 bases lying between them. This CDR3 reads CASTLDSQRGQPQHF. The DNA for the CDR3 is TGTGCCAGCACCTTGGACAGCCAAAGGGGTCAGCCCCAGCATTTT.